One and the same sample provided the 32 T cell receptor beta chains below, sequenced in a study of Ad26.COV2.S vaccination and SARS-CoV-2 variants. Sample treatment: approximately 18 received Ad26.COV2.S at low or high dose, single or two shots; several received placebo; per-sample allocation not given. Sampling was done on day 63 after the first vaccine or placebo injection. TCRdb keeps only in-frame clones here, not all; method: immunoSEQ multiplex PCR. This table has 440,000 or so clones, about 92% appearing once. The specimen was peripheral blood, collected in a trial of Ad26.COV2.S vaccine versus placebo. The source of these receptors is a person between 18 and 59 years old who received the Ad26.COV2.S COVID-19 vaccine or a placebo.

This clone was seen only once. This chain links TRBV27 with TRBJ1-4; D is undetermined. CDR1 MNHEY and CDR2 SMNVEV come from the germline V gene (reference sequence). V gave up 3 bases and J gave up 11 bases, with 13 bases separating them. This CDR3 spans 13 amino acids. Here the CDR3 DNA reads TGTGCCAGCAGTTTCTTTAGCGCGGATAAACTGTTTTTT. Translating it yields CASSFFSADKLFF. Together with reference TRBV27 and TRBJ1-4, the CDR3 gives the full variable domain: EAQVTQNPRYLITVTGKKLTVTCSQNMNHEYMSWYRQDPGLGLRQIYYSMNVEVTDKGDVPEGYKVSRKEKRNFPLILESPSPNQTSLYFCASSFFSADKLFFGSGTQLSVL.

CDR3 sequence (DNA): TGTGCCAGCAGCCAACGGGGGCAGGGTCAGCCCCAGCATTTT. Its translation: CASSQRGQGQPQHF. This chain joins TRBV3-1 (or the pseudogene TRBV3-2) and TRBJ1-5, with a weak D call TRBD1 (6 bases). CDR1 LGHDT and CDR2 YNNKEL come from the germline V gene (reference sequence). With 2 bases removed from V and 6 bases from J, the gap between germline ends came to 11 bases. The CDR3 loop spans 14 amino acids.

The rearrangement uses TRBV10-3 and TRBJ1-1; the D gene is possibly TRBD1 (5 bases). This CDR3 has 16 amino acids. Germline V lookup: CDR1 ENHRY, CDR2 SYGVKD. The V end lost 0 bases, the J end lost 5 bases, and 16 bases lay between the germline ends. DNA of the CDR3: TGTGCCATCAGTGAGTCAGTGGGGGGGTTAAGTACTGAAGCTTTCTTT. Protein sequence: CAISESVGGLSTEAFF.

The CDR3 loop reads CASSLAAQRTEETQYF. For the CDR3, the DNA is TGTGCCAGCAGCTTAGCCGCTCAGAGAACAGAAGAGACCCAGTACTTC. V and J are TRBV7-2 and TRBJ2-5; D ambiguous. Germline V CDR1 and CDR2: SGHTA, FQGNSA. Trimming pared 0 bases from V and 3 bases from J, leaving 14 bases between. The CDR3 has 16 amino acids. Complete variable domain (other parts from reference TRBV7-2 and TRBJ2-5): GAGVSQSPSNKVTEKGKDVELRCDPISGHTALYWYRQSLGQGLEFLIYFQGNSAPDKSGLPSDRFSAERTGGSVSTLTIQRTQQEDSAVYLCASSLAAQRTEETQYFGPGTRLLVL.

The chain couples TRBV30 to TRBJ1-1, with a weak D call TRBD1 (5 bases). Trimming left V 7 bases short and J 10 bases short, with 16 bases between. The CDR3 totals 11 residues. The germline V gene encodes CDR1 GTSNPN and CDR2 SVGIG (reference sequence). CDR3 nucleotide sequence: TGTGCCTCCCACCACGGGGCTGGAGCTTTCTTT. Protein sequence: CASHHGAGAFF. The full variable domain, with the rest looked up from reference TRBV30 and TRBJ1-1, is SQTIHQWPATLVQPVGSPLSLECTVEGTSNPNLYWYRQAAGRGLQLLFYSVGIGQISSEVPQNLSASRPQDRQFILSSKKLLLSDSGFYLCASHHGAGAFFGQGTRLTVV.

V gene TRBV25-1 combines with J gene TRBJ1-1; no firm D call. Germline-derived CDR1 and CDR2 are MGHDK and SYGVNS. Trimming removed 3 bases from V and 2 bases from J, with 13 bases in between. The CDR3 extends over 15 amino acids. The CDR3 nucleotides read TGTGCCAGCAGTGACCAAGGACGGCCAAACACTGAAGCTTTCTTT. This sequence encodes CASSDQGRPNTEAFF.

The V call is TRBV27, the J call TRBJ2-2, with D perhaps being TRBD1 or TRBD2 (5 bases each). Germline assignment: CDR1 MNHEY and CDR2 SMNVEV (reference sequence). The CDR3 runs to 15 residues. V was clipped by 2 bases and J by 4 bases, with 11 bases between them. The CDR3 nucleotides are TGTGCCAGCAGTTTAACGGCAGGGACCACCGGGGAGCTGTTTTTT. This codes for CASSLTAGTTGELFF.

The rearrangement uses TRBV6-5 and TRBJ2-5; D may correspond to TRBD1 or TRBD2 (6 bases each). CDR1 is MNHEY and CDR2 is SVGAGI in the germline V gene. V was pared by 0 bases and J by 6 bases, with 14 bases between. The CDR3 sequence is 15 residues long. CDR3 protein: CASSYSKGGGKTQYF. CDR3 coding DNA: TGTGCCAGCAGTTACTCGAAGGGGGGAGGAAAGACCCAGTACTTC.

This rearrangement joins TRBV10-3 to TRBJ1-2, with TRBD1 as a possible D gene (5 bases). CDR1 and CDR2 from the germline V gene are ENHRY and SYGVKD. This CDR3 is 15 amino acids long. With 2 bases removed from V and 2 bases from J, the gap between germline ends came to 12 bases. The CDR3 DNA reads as TGTGCCATCAGTGAGGCCGGGGGGGGAAACTATGGCTACACCTTC. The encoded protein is CAISEAGGGNYGYTF.

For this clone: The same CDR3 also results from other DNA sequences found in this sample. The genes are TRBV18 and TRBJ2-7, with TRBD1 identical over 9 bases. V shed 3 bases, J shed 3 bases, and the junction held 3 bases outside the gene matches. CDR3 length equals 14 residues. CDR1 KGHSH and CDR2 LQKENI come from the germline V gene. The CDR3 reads CASSPRQGVYEQYF. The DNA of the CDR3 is TGTGCCAGCTCACCTCGACAGGGGGTCTACGAGCAGTACTTC.

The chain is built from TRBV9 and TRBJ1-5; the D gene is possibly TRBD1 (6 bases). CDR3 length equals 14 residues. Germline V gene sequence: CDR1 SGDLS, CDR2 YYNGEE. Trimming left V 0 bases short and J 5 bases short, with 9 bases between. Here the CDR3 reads CASSVEAGDQPQHF. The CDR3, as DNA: TGTGCCAGCAGCGTAGAGGCAGGGGATCAGCCCCAGCATTTT.

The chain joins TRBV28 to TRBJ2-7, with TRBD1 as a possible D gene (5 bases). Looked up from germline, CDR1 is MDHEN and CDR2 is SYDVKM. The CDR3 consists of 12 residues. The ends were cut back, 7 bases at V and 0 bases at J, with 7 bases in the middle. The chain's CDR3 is CASTDSSYEQYF. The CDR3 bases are TGTGCCAGCACTGACAGCTCCTACGAGCAGTACTTC.

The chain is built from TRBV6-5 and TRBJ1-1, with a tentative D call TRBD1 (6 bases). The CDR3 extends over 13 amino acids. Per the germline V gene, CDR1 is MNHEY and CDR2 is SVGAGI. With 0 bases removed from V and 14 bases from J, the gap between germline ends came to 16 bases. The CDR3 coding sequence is TGTGCCAGCAGTTACTCGATGAGGAGGGGGGAGTTCTTT. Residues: CASSYSMRRGEFF.

The CDR3 DNA reads TGTGCCAGCAGTCCGAGTCCTCACACCGCCTACGAGCAGTACTTC. Amino acid sequence: CASSPSPHTAYEQYF. This rearrangement joins TRBV6-5 to TRBJ2-7; D is ambiguous. CDR1 and CDR2 (germline): MNHEY, SVGAGI. This CDR3 has 15 residues. Between the trimmed V and J ends, which lost 5 bases and 2 bases, there was a span of 16 bases.

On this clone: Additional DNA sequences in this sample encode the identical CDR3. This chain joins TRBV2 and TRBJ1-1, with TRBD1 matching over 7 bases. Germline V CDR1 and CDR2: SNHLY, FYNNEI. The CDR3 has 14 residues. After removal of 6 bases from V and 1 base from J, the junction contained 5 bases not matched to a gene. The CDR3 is CASSVAGGNTEAFF. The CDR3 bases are TGTGCCAGCAGCGTAGCAGGGGGGAACACTGAAGCTTTCTTT.

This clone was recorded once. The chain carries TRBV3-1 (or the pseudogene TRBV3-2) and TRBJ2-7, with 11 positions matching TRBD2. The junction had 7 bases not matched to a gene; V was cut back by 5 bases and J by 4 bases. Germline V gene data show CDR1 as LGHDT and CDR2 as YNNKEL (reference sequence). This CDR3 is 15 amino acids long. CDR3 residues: CASSSTLAGGYEQYF. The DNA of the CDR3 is TGTGCCAGCAGCTCAACCCTAGCGGGGGGTTACGAGCAGTACTTC.

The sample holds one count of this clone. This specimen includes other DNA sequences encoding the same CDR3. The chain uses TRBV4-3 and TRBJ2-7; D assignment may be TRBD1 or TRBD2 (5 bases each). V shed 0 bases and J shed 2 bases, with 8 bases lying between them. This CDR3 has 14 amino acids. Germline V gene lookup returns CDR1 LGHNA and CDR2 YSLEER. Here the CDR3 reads CASSQDRGPYEQYF. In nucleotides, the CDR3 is TGCGCCAGCAGCCAAGATAGGGGACCCTACGAGCAGTACTTC.

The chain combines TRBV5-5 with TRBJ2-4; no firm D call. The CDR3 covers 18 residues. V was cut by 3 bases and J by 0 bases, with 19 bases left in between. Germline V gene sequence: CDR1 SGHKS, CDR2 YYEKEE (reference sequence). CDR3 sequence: CASSSSSPLDLAKNIQYF. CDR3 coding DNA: TGTGCCAGCAGCTCCTCCTCCCCCCTGGATCTAGCCAAAAACATTCAGTACTTC.

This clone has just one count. The CDR3 region is CASSDRVNYEQFF. The CDR3 DNA reads TGTGCCAGCTCGGACAGGGTTAACTATGAGCAGTTCTTC. The chain uses TRBV11-3 and TRBJ2-1; 8 nucleotides agree with TRBD1. This CDR3 is 13 amino acids long. The J segment lost 8 bases and the V segment lost 8 bases, leaving 8 bases of the junction unmatched. Germline CDR1 is SGHNT and CDR2 is YENEEA.

The CDR3 region is CASSTNRVGETQYF. CDR3 in DNA: TGTGCCAGCAGTACGAACAGGGTCGGGGAGACCCAGTACTTC. The V call is TRBV27, the J call TRBJ2-5; perhaps TRBD1 as D (6 bases). The germline V and J ends were trimmed by 5 bases and 5 bases, with 15 bases remaining between them. Germline V gene sequence: CDR1 MNHEY, CDR2 SMNVEV (reference sequence). CDR3 length: 14 residues.

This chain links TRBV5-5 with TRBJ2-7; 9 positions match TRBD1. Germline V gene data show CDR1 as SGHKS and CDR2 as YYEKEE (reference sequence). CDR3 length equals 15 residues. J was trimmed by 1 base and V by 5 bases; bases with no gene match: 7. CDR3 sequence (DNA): TGTGCCAGCAGTCATCCCGGGACAGGGTCCTACGAGCAGTACTTC. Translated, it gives CASSHPGTGSYEQYF.

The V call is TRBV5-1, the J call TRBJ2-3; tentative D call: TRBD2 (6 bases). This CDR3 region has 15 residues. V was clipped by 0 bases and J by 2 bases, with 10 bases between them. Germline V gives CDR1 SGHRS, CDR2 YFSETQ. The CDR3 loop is CASSLARGITDTQYF. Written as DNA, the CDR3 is TGCGCCAGCAGCTTGGCTCGGGGGATCACAGATACGCAGTATTTT. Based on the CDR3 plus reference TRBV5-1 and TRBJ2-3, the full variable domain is KAGVTQTPRYLIKTRGQQVTLSCSPISGHRSVSWYQQTPGQGLQFLFEYFSETQRNKGNFPGRFSGRQFSNSRSEMNVSTLELGDSALYLCASSLARGITDTQYFGPGTRLTVL.

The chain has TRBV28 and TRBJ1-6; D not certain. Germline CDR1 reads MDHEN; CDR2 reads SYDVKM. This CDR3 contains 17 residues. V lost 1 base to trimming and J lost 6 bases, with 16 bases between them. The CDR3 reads CASSLFGGLSSNSPLHF. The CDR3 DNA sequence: TGTGCCAGCAGTTTATTTGGTGGGTTATCGTCTAATTCACCCCTCCACTTT.

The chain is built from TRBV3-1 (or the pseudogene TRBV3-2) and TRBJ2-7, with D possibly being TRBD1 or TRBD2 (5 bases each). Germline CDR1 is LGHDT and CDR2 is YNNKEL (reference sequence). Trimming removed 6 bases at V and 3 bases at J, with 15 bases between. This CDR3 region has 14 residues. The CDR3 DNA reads TGTGCCAGCAGTCAGAGAGGGACGGTCTACGAGCAGTACTTC. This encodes CASSQRGTVYEQYF.

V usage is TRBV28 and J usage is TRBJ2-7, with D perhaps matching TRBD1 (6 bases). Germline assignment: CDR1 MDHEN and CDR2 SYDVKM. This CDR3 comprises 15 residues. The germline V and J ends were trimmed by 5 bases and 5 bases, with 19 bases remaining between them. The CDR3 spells CASSDDRLWYDEQYF. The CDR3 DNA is TGTGCCAGCAGTGATGACAGGTTATGGTACGACGAGCAGTACTTC.

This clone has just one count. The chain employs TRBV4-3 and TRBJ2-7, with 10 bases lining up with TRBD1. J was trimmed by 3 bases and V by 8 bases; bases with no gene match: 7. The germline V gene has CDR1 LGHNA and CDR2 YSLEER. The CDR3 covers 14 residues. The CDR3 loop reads CASSGDRGVYEQYF. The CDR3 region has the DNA TGCGCCAGCTCCGGGGACAGGGGAGTCTACGAGCAGTACTTC.

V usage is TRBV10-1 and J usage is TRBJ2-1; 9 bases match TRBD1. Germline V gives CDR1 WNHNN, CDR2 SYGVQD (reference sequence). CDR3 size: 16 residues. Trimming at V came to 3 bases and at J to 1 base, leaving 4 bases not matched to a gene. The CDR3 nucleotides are TGCGCCAGCAGTGATGAACAGGGGGCATCCTACAATGAGCAGTTCTTC. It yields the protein CASSDEQGASYNEQFF.

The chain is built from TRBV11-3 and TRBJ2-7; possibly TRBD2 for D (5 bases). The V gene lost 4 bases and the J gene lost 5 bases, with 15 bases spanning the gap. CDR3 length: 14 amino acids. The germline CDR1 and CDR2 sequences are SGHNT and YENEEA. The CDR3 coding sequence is TGTGCCAGCAGCTCGAGGGCGCAAGGAAACGAGCAGTACTTC. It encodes CASSSRAQGNEQYF.

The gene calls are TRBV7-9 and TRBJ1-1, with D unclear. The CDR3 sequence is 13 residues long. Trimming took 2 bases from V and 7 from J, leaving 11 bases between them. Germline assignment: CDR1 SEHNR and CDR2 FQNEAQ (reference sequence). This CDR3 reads CASSLTGRGEAFF. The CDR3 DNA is TGTGCCAGCAGCTTAACGGGTCGGGGTGAAGCTTTCTTT.

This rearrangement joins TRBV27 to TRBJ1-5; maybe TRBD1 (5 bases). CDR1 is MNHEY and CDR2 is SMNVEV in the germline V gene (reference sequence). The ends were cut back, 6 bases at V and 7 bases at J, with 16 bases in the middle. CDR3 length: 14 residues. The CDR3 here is CASRVTGPSQPQHF. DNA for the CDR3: TGTGCCAGCAGGGTAACAGGTCCCAGCCAGCCCCAGCATTTT.

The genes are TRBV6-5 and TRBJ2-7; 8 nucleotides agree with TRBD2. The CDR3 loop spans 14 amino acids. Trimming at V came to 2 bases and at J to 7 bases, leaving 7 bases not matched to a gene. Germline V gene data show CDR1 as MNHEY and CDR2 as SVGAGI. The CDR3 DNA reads TGTGCCAGCAGTTACGCGGGGGGATCGAGGGAGCAGTACTTC. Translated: CASSYAGGSREQYF.

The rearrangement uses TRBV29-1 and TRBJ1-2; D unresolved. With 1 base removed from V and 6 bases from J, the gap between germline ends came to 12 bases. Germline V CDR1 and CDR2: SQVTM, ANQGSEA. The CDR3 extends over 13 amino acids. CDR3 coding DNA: TGCAGCGTTGAAGTCCGGGAAAAGAATGGCTACACCTTC. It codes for CSVEVREKNGYTF.